The next 9 T cell receptor beta chains were all read from a single sample in a study of CD8 T cells in Susac syndrome. The RNA input was roughly 0.45 to 1 ug, and it was reverse transcribed with random hexamers. TCRdb itself ran the immunoSEQ multiplex PCR reads through MiXCR, one entry per CDR3 protein. The table records around 71,000 distinct CDR3 sequences, around 93% of them present only once. Sequenced sample: CD4+ T cells from PBMCs. The receptors here all came from a human donor with Susac syndrome.

This chain connects TRBV10-3 to TRBJ2-7; D unresolved. Germline assignment: CDR1 ENHRY and CDR2 SYGVKD. V was shortened by 5 bases and J by 2 bases, with 16 bases between the two germline ends. The CDR3 sequence is 15 residues long. CDR3 protein: CAISPDGARTYEQYF. The CDR3 DNA is TGTGCCATCAGTCCAGACGGAGCCCGAACCTACGAGCAGTACTTC.

The V gene is TRBV20-1, the J gene TRBJ1-2, with 11 bases that match TRBD1. In germline, CDR1 is DFQATT, CDR2 SNEGSKA (reference sequence). The CDR3 has 12 residues. Here the CDR3 DNA reads TGCACCTTAGGACAGGGGGCTGTAGGCTACACCTTC. It yields the protein CTLGQGAVGYTF.

The chain employs TRBV4-1 and TRBJ1-1; TRBD1 aligns across 8 bases. The CDR3 extends over 14 amino acids. CDR1 and CDR2 (germline): MGHRA, YSYEKL. V shed 4 bases, J shed 5 bases, and the junction held 6 bases outside the gene matches. DNA for the CDR3: TGCGCCAGCAGCCCCGGACAGGGAAGGACTGAAGCTTTCTTT. Protein: CASSPGQGRTEAFF.

The genes are TRBV28 and TRBJ1-1; no reliable D call. Germline V gene lookup returns CDR1 MDHEN and CDR2 SYDVKM. This CDR3 is 11 amino acids long. With 5 bases removed from V and 3 bases from J, the gap between germline ends came to 4 bases. CDR3 sequence: CASSRYTEAFF. The CDR3 coding sequence is TGTGCCAGCAGTCGATACACTGAAGCTTTCTTT.

The CDR3 loop reads CASSLYRGGELFF. In DNA form, the CDR3 reads TGTGCCAGCAGCTTATATAGGGGCGGGGAGCTGTTTTTT. V and J are TRBV7-2 and TRBJ2-2, with D possibly matching TRBD1 (5 bases). The germline V gene encodes CDR1 SGHTA and CDR2 FQGNSA. The CDR3 is 13 residues long. V lost 2 bases, J lost 7 bases, and 8 bases lay in between. Drawing the rest from reference TRBV7-2 and TRBJ2-2, the complete variable domain is GAGVSQSPSNKVTEKGKDVELRCDPISGHTALYWYRQSLGQGLEFLIYFQGNSAPDKSGLPSDRFSAERTGGSVSTLTIQRTQQEDSAVYLCASSLYRGGELFFGEGSRLTVL.

The genes are TRBV9 and TRBJ2-3, with TRBD1 matching over 7 bases. Trimming at V came to 4 bases and at J to 2 bases, leaving 4 bases not matched to a gene. The germline CDR1 and CDR2 sequences are SGDLS and YYNGEE. This CDR3 is built from 14 residues. The CDR3 region is CASSSTGNTDTQYF. The CDR3 nucleotides read TGTGCCAGCAGCTCGACAGGGAACACAGATACGCAGTATTTT.

V is TRBV11-2 and J is TRBJ2-7, with D tentatively TRBD1 or TRBD2 (5 bases each). Trimming pared 0 bases from V and 0 bases from J, leaving 12 bases between. Germline V gene lookup returns CDR1 SGHAT and CDR2 FQNNGV. The CDR3 has 16 residues. CDR3 coding DNA: TGTGCCAGCAGCTTAGATATGGGGGTCAGCTCCTACGAGCAGTACTTC. Its translation is CASSLDMGVSSYEQYF.

The chain uses TRBV12-5 and TRBJ1-1, with 7 bases that match TRBD1. This CDR3 is 13 amino acids long. Germline CDR1 is LGHNT and CDR2 is FRNRAP. Trimming removed 1 base from V and 11 bases from J; junction bases left unmatched: 7. The CDR3 loop is CASGLGDQGEAFF. The CDR3 coding sequence is TGTGCTAGTGGTTTGGGAGATCAGGGGGAGGCTTTCTTT.

V and J are TRBV11-3 and TRBJ2-3, with a tentative D call TRBD2 (6 bases). The V end was cut by 11 bases, the J end by 4 bases, with 16 bases between. This CDR3 is built from 13 residues. Germline CDR1 is SGHNT and CDR2 is YENEEA. CDR3: CAFREAGADTQYF. CDR3 coding DNA: TGTGCCTTCAGGGAGGCAGGTGCAGATACGCAGTATTTT.